This T cell receptor beta chain originates from a study of Graves' ophthalmopathy and Graves' hyperthyroidism. The authors amplified TCR beta CDR3 regions from RNA transcripts. The workflow started with a first-round RT-PCR run with HTBI primers and then moved on to a second-round multiplex PCR. Via MiXCR, TCRdb re-called the multiplex PCR reads, giving one row per CDR3 protein. The sample carries a few hundred thousand distinct CDR3 sequences, around a fifth recorded once. Hyperthyroidism qualified as stable when ophthalmopathy did not develop within 18 months of follow-up. Clinical symptoms, serum thyroxine, TRAb, thyroid ultrasound and orbital computed tomography were relied on for diagnosis. This clonotype was detected many times. Trimming cost V 0 bases and J 6 bases; bases outside gene matches: 9. The CDR3 contains 16 residues. CDR1 is SQVTM, CDR2 ANQGSEA, per germline.

The source is a woman between 18 and 29 years old with stable Graves' hyperthyroidism. The chain employs TRBV29-1 and TRBJ2-7, with 12 positions matching TRBD2. Sequencing was carried out using peripheral blood. The CDR3 region is CSVEDPLAGGGGEQYF. The CDR3 coding sequence is TGCAGCGTTGAAGATCCACTAGCGGGAGGAGGTGGCGAGCAGTACTTC.